There are a few counts of the clone carrying this TCR beta chain. The data stem from a study of blood T cells in healthy people across ages. Germline lookup yields CDR1 DFQATT and CDR2 SNEGSKA (reference sequence). There are 16 residues in the CDR3. Alongside a J-beta primer mix, a sample-barcoded 5' primer served in a second PCR lasting roughly 6 to 11 cycles. TCRdb reanalysed the 5' RACE reads using MiXCR and keeps one entry per CDR3 protein. The table shows hundreds of thousands of distinct CDR3 sequences, with roughly 21% occurring only once. The receptor's source is a man aged 65 to 79 in good health. Sequences were obtained from blood. The V call is TRBV20-1, the J call TRBJ2-7; either TRBD1 or TRBD2 may fit D (5 bases each). The last part of the DNA fits TRBJ2-1 better; the J call may be wrong. This CDR3 reads CSARPFPGPDSNEQFF. The CDR3 nucleotides read TGCAGTGCTAGACCCTTCCCGGGACCCGACTCCAATGAGCAGTTCTTC.